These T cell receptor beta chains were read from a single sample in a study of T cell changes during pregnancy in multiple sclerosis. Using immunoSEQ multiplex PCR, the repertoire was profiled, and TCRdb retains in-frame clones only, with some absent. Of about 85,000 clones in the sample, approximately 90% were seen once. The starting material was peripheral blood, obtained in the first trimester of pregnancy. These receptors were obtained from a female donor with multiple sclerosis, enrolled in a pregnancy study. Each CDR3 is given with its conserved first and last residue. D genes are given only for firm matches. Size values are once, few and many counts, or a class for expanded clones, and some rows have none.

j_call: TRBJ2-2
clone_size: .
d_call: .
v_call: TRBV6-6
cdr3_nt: TGTGCCAGCAGCTTAGCTGCGAACACCGGGGAGCTGTTTTTT
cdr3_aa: CASSLAANTGELFF

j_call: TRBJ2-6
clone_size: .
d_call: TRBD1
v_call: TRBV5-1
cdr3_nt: TGCGCCAGCAGCTTGGGGACAGGTGGTGGTGGGGCCAACGTCCTGACTTTC
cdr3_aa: CASSLGTGGGGANVLTF

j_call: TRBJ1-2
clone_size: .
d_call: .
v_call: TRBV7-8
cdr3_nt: TGTGCCAGCAGCTTATTGAGGGCCGAGGGCTACACCTTC
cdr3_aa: CASSLLRAEGYTF

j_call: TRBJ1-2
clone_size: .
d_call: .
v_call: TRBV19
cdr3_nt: TGTGCCAGTACAATAAGCGGGGCTCCTAACTATGGCTACACCTTC
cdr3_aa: CASTISGAPNYGYTF

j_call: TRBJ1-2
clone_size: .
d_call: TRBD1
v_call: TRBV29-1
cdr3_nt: TGCAGCGTTGATAATACAGGGGGCAACTATGGCTACACCTTC
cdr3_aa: CSVDNTGGNYGYTF

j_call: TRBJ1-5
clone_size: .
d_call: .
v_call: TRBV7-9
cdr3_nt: TGTGCCAGCAGCTTGCGCGGCAATCAGCCCCAGCATTTT
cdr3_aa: CASSLRGNQPQHF

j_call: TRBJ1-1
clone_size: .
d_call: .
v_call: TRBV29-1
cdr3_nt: TGCAGCGTTGAAACGGGGGGCTGGGGTGAAGCTTTCTTT
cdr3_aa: CSVETGGWGEAFF

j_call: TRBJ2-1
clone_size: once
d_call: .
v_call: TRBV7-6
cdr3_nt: TGTGCCACCTCACGATCCTGGGGCAACTCCTACAATGAGCAGTTCTTC
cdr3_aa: CATSRSWGNSYNEQFF

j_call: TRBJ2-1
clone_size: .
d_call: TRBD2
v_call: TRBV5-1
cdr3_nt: TGCGCCAGCAGCCCACTAGCGGGGAACTACAATGAGCAGTTCTTC
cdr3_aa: CASSPLAGNYNEQFF

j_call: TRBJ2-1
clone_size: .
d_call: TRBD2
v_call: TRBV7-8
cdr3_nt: TGTGCCAGCAGCTTGGGGCAAAGCGGGAGGGGGAATGAGCAGTTCTTC
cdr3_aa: CASSLGQSGRGNEQFF

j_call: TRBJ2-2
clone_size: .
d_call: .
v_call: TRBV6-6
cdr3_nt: TGTGCCAGCAGCCCACTCGGGACACGGAACACCGGGGAGCTGTTTTTT
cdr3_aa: CASSPLGTRNTGELFF

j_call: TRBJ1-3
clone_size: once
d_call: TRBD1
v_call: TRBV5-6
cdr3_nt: TGTGCCAGCAGCGGCACAGGGGGTACATCTGGAAACACCATATATTTT
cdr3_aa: CASSGTGGTSGNTIYF

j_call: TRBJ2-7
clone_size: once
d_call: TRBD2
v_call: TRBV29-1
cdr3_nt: TGCAGCGTAAAGCGGGAGTTCAACGAGCAGTACTTC
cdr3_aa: CSVKREFNEQYF

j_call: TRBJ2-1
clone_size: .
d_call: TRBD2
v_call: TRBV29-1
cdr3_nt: TGCAGCTCCGGGACTATCAGTGAGCAGTTCTTC
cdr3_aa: CSSGTISEQFF

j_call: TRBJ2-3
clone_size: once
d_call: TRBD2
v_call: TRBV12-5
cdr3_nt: TGTGCTAGTGGTCCCGGACTAGCGGGAGCGGATACGCAGTATTTT
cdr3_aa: CASGPGLAGADTQYF

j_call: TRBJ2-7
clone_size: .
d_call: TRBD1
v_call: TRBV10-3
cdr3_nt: TGTGCCATCACGGCAGGGGGCTACGAGCAGTACTTC
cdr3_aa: CAITAGGYEQYF

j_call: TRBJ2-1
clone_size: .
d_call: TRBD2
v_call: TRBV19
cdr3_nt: TGTGCCAGTAGTGCTAGCGGGATGTCCTACAATGAGCAGTTCTTC
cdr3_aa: CASSASGMSYNEQFF

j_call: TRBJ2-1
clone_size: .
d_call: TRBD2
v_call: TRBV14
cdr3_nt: TGTGCCAGCAGCCCGCGGACTAGCGGGAGTATCCGGTATGTCTTC
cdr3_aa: CASSPRTSGSIRYVF

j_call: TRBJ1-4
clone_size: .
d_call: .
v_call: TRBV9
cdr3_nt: TGTGCCAGCAGCGGGGGGTTAGCGGGAGAAAAACTGTTTTTT
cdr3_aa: CASSGGLAGEKLFF

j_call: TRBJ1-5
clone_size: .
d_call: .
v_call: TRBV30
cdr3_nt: TGTGCCTGGAGTGCCGGGACATCTAAGGGCAATCAGCCCCAGCATTTT
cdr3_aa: CAWSAGTSKGNQPQHF

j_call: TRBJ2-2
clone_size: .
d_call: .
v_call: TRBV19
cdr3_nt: TGTGGGAGCGGTCCCCCTTCGAACACCGGGGAGCTGTTTTTT
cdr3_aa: CGSGPPSNTGELFF

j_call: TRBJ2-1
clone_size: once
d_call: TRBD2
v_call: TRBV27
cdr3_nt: TGTGCCAGCAGTTCGCTAGCGGAGGCATCCCCTGAGCAGTTCTTC
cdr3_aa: CASSSLAEASPEQFF

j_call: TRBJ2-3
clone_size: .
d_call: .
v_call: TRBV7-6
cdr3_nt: TGTGCCAGCAGCTTAAGTTTCGCAGGCACAGATACGCAGTATTTT
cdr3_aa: CASSLSFAGTDTQYF

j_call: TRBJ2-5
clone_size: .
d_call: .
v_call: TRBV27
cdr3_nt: TGTGCCAGCAGCGCGGCTAGCGTACAAGAGACCCAGTACTTC
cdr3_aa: CASSAASVQETQYF

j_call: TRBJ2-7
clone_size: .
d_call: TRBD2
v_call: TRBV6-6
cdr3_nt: TGTGCCAGCAGGTACTTAGCGGGGGGTACCTACGAGCAGTACTTC
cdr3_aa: CASRYLAGGTYEQYF

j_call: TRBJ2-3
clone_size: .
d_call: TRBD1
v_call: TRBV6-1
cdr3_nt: TGTGGGACAAAGAGAGGGGGCGCAGATACGCAGTATTTT
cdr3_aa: CGTKRGGADTQYF

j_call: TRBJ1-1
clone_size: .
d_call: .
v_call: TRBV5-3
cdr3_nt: TGTGCCAGAAGCTTGGTAGGGGGTGAGAACACTGAAGCTTTCTTT
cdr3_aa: CARSLVGGENTEAFF

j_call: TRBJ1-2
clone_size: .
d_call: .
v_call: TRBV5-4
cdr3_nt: TGTGCCAGCAGCTTGGTGGGACTGATAAACTATGGCTACACCTTC
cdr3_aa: CASSLVGLINYGYTF

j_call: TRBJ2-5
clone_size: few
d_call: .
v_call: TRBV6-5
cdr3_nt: TGTGCCAGCAGCTCTAGCGCGGAGACCCAGTACTTC
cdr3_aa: CASSSSAETQYF

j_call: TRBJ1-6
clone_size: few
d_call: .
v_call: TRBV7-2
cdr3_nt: TGTGCCAGCAGCCTCCAGGAGGGTTCACCCCTCCACTTT
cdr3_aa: CASSLQEGSPLHF

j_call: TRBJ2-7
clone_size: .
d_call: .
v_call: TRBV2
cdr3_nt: TGTGCCAGCAGTGACCCGGTGTTCTCCTACGAGCAGTACTTC
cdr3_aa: CASSDPVFSYEQYF

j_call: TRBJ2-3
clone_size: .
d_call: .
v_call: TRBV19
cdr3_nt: TGTGCCAGTAGTATTCGGTTAGAATCAGATACGCAGTATTTT
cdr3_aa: CASSIRLESDTQYF

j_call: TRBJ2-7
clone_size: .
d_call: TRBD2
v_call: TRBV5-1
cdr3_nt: TGCGCCAGCAGCTCGAGCGGGAGGGTGTCCTACGAGCAGTACTTC
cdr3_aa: CASSSSGRVSYEQYF

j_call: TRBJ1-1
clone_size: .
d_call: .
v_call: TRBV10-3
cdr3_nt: TGTGCCATCAGAGATACAGGGTATGAAGCTTTCTTT
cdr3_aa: CAIRDTGYEAFF

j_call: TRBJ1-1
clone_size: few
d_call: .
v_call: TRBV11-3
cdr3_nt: TGTGCCAGCAGCTTAGTGGGGGCGGTAGGCACTGAAGCTTTCTTT
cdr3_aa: CASSLVGAVGTEAFF

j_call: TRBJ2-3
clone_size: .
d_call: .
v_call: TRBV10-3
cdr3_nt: TGTGCCATCAGTGCCGGGATAGGTACGCAGTATTTT
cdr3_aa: CAISAGIGTQYF

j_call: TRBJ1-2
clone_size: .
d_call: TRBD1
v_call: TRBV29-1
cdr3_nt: TGCAGCGGGGACAGGGGGGGTGGCTACACCTTC
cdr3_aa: CSGDRGGGYTF

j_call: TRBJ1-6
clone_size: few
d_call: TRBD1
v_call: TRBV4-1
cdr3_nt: TGCGCCAGCAGCCAAGAGCCGGGACAGCCGAATTCACCCCTCCACTTT
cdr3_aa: CASSQEPGQPNSPLHF

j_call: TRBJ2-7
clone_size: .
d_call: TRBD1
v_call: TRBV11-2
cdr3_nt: TGTGCCAGCAGCCGCCGGACAGGGTTGAGCTCCTACGAGCAGTACTTC
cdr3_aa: CASSRRTGLSSYEQYF

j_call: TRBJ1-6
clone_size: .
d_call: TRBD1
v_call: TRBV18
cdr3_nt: TGTGCCAGCTCCCTCCACTCCGGGACAGGGGGCGGATTGAATTCACCCCTCCACTTT
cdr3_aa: CASSLHSGTGGGLNSPLHF

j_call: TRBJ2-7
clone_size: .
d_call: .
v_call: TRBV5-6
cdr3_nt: TGTGCCAGCAGCTTGGGGCTGGGGGGGCGTGAGCAGTACTTC
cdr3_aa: CASSLGLGGREQYF

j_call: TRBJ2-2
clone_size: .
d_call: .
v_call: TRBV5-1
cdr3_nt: TGCGCCAGCAGCTTGGCCACAGACGCGAACACCGGGGAGCTGTTTTTT
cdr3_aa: CASSLATDANTGELFF

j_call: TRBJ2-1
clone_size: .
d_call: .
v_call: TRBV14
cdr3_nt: TGTGCCAGCAGCCAAGTACAGGGCTACAATGAGCAGTTCTTC
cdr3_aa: CASSQVQGYNEQFF